This T cell receptor (beta chain) was identified during a study of T-cell reconstitution after alpha-beta-depleted transplantation in children. Only a few counts were recorded for this clonotype. Germline CDR1 reads SGDLS; CDR2 reads YYNGEE. J was trimmed by 3 bases and V by 3 bases; bases with no gene match: 3. The CDR3 extends over 14 amino acids. As it was prepared, the TCRbeta library received unique molecular identifiers. Via MiXCR, TCRdb re-called the PCR reads, giving one row per CDR3 protein. Of 610,000 or so distinct CDR3 sequences listed, roughly 30% are singletons. The chain uses TRBV9 and TRBJ2-7, with TRBD1 matching 10 bases. The source of this sequence is a boy under three years old with Wiskott-Aldrich syndrome, due to receive a stem cell transplant. The sample was PBMCs, taken before TCRalphabeta/CD19-depleted stem cell transplant. The CDR3 sequence: CASSATGGHYEQYF. The CDR3 DNA reads TGTGCCAGCAGCGCGACAGGGGGCCACTACGAGCAGTACTTC.